This TCR beta chain was identified during a study of lymphopenia after photon versus proton radiotherapy. The CDR3 is 14 amino acids. V gave up 3 bases and J gave up 4 bases; unmatched junction bases: 5. Germline V lookup: CDR1 SGHNT, CDR2 YYREEE (reference sequence). Study results and limitations: Oligoclonal CD8+ Temra expansion after nadir drove photon patients' diversity drop.

Some clones are missing from TCRdb's copy, which holds only in-frame ones; the method was immunoSEQ multiplex PCR. This sample has about 20,000 clones; roughly 86% occur once, and the top ten carry 2.9%. To note about this clone: Its antigen is undetermined.

The source was peripheral blood, collected from a patient treated with photon-based radiotherapy. The chain carries TRBV5-4 and TRBJ1-2; 8 bases are shared with TRBD1. The TCR originated in a woman between 45 and 60 years old with pancreatic cancer. Written as DNA, the CDR3 is TGTGCCAGCAGCTCGACAGGGGAATCCTATGGCTACACCTTC. Translated, it gives CASSSTGESYGYTF.